This T cell receptor beta chain stems from a study of cytomegalovirus exposure and HLA in healthy donors. General study results and limits: An analysis was carried out at a later point. It showed that HLA-associated TCR beta chains were more clonally expanded than equally common non-associated chains. There were a few CMV-associated chains whose specificity for CMV antigens was confirmed in vitro. Earlier results showed most TCR beta V segments being productive about 90% or about 30% of the time.

Vbeta (60) and Jbeta (13) primers were used in the PCR. Per the original data handling: Some 10 million of 80 million or so unique TCR beta chains were shared, per a later count. Only in-frame clones appear in the TCRdb table, and some are missing; sequencing was by immunoSEQ multiplex PCR. V and J calls and clone size are as listed in that table; D and trimming were resolved from the DNA. Recorded for this sample: about 77,000 clones. Note on this clone: Its antigen remains unknown.

The receptor comes from a man aged 50-59 years in good health and CMV-seropositive. Sample: PBMCs.

The CDR3 DNA is TGTGCCAGCAGCATCCGGGACAGGGGCGGACAGACCCAGTACTTC. This gives the protein CASSIRDRGGQTQYF. This rearrangement joins TRBV5-6 to TRBJ2-5; 10 bases map to TRBD1. The CDR3 is 15 amino acids. V lost 4 bases and J lost 6; bases outside the gene matches: 9. In germline, CDR1 is SGHDT, CDR2 YYEEEE.